These T cell receptor beta chains were read from a single sample in a study of CD4 T cells in relation to SARS-CoV-2 and coronaviruses. TCRdb's table, derived via immunoSEQ multiplex PCR, lists solely in-frame clones and lacks some. The data hold around 23,000 clones, with more than 60% observed a single time. Antigens of these TCRs are unknown. What was sequenced was CD4+ T cells from PBMCs, cultured in vitro. All receptors come from a human donor in good health. Both conserved end residues are part of each CDR3. D genes are given only for firm matches. A row's size may be missing; if present it is once, few, many or a size class.

clone_size j_call v_call d_call cdr3_nt cdr3_aa
NA TRBJ1-5 TRBV6-2/TRBV6-3 NA TGTGCCAGCAGCCCTACGGGGACAAGGAGCTCACCACGGCCCCAGCATTTT CASSPTGTRSSPRPQHF
NA TRBJ1-5 TRBV19 NA TGTGCCAGTAGTCTGCGGGACCGTAGCAATCAGCCCCAGCATTTT CASSLRDRSNQPQHF
NA TRBJ2-3 TRBV3-1/TRBV3-2 TRBD2 TGTGCCAGCAGCCCCCGGGGGGACGGCACAGATACGCAGTATTTT CASSPRGDGTDTQYF
NA TRBJ1-6 TRBV11-3 NA TGTGCCAGCAGCTTACAACAGGGCTCACCCCTCCACTTT CASSLQQGSPLHF
NA TRBJ1-4 TRBV19 NA TGTGCCAGTAGCCCGGACATTCTGCCGGTGGAAAAACTGTTTTTT CASSPDILPVEKLFF
NA TRBJ2-7 TRBV3-1/TRBV3-2 NA TGTGCCTCAGCGTTCGGACGGAGCTCCTACGAGCAGTACTTC CASAFGRSSYEQYF
NA TRBJ2-5 TRBV4-1 NA TGCGCCAGCAGCCTCGCGCCAGGGGCGGGGGAGACCCAGTACTTC CASSLAPGAGETQYF
NA TRBJ2-1 TRBV7-9 TRBD2 TGTGCCAGCAGCTCGCCGGGACTAGCGGGAGCGAATGAGCAGTTCTTC CASSSPGLAGANEQFF
NA TRBJ2-3 TRBV2 TRBD1 TGTGCCAGCACCTTACGCCGACAGGGGAGAGGGCCAGATACGCAGTATTTT CASTLRRQGRGPDTQYF
once TRBJ2-3 TRBV5-1 NA TGCGCCAGCAGCTTGAATGAGGCGGGAAGCACAGATACGCAGTATTTT CASSLNEAGSTDTQYF
once TRBJ2-1 TRBV7-2 TRBD2 TGTGCCAGCAGTATAGCGGGGAGGGCCAATGAGCAGTTCTTC CASSIAGRANEQFF
NA TRBJ2-3 TRBV5-5 TRBD2 TGTGCCAGCAGCGTCTGGACTAGCGGAGCCACAGATACGCAGTATTTT CASSVWTSGATDTQYF
NA TRBJ2-5 TRBV5-1 NA TGCGCCAGCAGCTTGACGGGGACCCAGTACTTC CASSLTGTQYF
few TRBJ2-5 TRBV2 TRBD1 TGTGCCAGCAGTCGGGACAGGCGAGGAGAGACCCAGTACTTC CASSRDRRGETQYF
NA TRBJ2-6 TRBV6-5 NA TGTGCCAGCAGTTACTCTAAACAGTCTGGGGCCAACGTCCTGACTTTC CASSYSKQSGANVLTF
NA TRBJ2-3 TRBV21-1 NA TGTGCCAGCAGCACCCTACCTATTTGGACAGATACGCAGTATTTT CASSTLPIWTDTQYF
few TRBJ2-1 TRBV4-2 NA TGTGCCAGCAGCCAATCCCGGGCTGGTGAGCAGTTCTTC CASSQSRAGEQFF
NA TRBJ1-3 TRBV5-1 NA TGCGCCAGCAGCTTTGATAGCTCTGGAAACACCATATATTTT CASSFDSSGNTIYF
NA TRBJ1-2 TRBV27 NA TGTGCCAGCAGCCTGGGGCTCCGAGGTGGCTACACCTTC CASSLGLRGGYTF
NA TRBJ1-4 TRBV6-6 NA TGTGCCAGCAGTACGGGGGGGGTTGAAAAACTGTTTTTT CASSTGGVEKLFF
NA TRBJ2-3 TRBV5-6 TRBD2 TGTGCCAGCAGTTTAGCGGGAGTAGGCACAGATACGCAGTATTTT CASSLAGVGTDTQYF
NA TRBJ2-3 TRBV4-2 TRBD2 TGTGCCAGCAGCCAAGCCCCCTTTAGCGGGAGGGCGAGGAGCACAGATACGCAGTATTTT CASSQAPFSGRARSTDTQYF
NA TRBJ2-3 TRBV11-1 TRBD2 TGTGCCAGCAGCCTCCGGCTAGCGGGGACAGATACGCAGTATTTT CASSLRLAGTDTQYF
NA TRBJ2-1 TRBV10-3 NA TGTGCCATCAGTCAGGGCTTAAGCTCCTACAATGAGCAGTTCTTC CAISQGLSSYNEQFF
NA TRBJ1-1 TRBV6-5 NA TGTGCCAGCAGTTACGGTGGGGGGTTCGGGGCTTTCTTT CASSYGGGFGAFF
NA TRBJ2-5 TRBV11-2 NA TGTGCCAGCAGCCCAGGGGGGACCCGCGACCAAGAGACCCAGTACTTC CASSPGGTRDQETQYF
NA TRBJ2-1 TRBV6-1 TRBD1 TGTGCCAGCAGTGAAGCGCAGACAGGGGTTGGCAATGAGCAGTTCTTC CASSEAQTGVGNEQFF
once TRBJ1-2 TRBV25-1 TRBD1 TGTGCCAGCAGCCCCGGGGCAGGGGGCCTGGGCTACACCTTC CASSPGAGGLGYTF
NA TRBJ1-2 TRBV29-1 NA TGCAGCGTTGAACAGGCGGCCTATGGCTACACCTTC CSVEQAAYGYTF
once TRBJ2-5 TRBV29-1 TRBD2 TGCAGCGTTGAGAGCGGGGCCCTGCAAGAGACCCAGTACTTC CSVESGALQETQYF
NA TRBJ2-1 TRBV13 NA TGTGCCAGCAGCGCCCGCCGGGGGACATCCCTGGGGAATGAGCAGTTCTTC CASSARRGTSLGNEQFF
NA TRBJ1-4 TRBV21-1 NA TGTGCCAGCAGCCCCGCGAGTAGGACTAATGAAAAACTGTTTTTT CASSPASRTNEKLFF
once TRBJ2-3 TRBV4-3 NA TGCGCCAGCAGCCAAGAGCCGTTTCGCACAGATACGCAGTATTTT CASSQEPFRTDTQYF
few TRBJ1-2 TRBV3-1/TRBV3-2 NA TGTGCCAGCAGCCGACTCGCCCAGGAGAACTATGGCTACACCTTC CASSRLAQENYGYTF
NA TRBJ1-1 TRBV29-1 TRBD1 TGCAGCGCCGACAGGGGGCCCACTGAAGCTTTCTTT CSADRGPTEAFF